This T cell receptor beta chain was documented in a study of vaccination effects on CD4 cells after COVID-19. Assay used: immunoSEQ multiplex PCR; TCRdb lists only in-frame clones, some missing. This table holds approximately 87,000 clones, roughly 74% found once. The CDR3 consists of 13 residues. The germline gives CDR1 GTSNPN, CDR2 SVGIG (reference sequence). V lost 0 bases and J 3 bases, leaving 8 bases between the germline ends. This clone was seen more than once but under ten times. Antigen unknown. ViraFEST expansion of antigen-specific CD4+ T cells with viral peptide pools preceded sequencing. CD4+ T cell isolation took place after 10 days of culture. A density of approximately 2.2 million PBMC per well was used; these cells were cultured with around 11 IU/ml IL-2 and around 10 ug/ml peptides.

The chain employs TRBV30 and TRBJ1-1; possible D gene TRBD1, 6 bases. The TCR comes from a human donor who received a COVID-19 vaccine. The sequencing used CD4+ T cells from PBMCs cultured with HCoV-229E spike peptides, collected before COVID-19 vaccination. Here the CDR3 reads CAWSVQGDTEAFF. The CDR3 bases are TGTGCCTGGAGTGTACAGGGTGACACTGAAGCTTTCTTT.